The 32 T cell receptor beta chains below all came from one sample that was sequenced in a study of T-cell reconstitution after alpha-beta-depleted transplantation in children. Unique molecular identifiers featured in how the TCRbeta library was prepared. TCRdb reprocessed the PCR reads via MiXCR and lists one record per CDR3 protein. This table holds about 610,000 distinct CDR3 sequences, 10% found once. Material: PBMCs from the stem cell graft donor, obtained from the stem cell graft. All receptors come from a human donor who donated a stem cell graft to a child with acute myeloid leukemia.

This clonotype was seen at least ten times. The chain is built from TRBV15 and TRBJ2-1, with 8 bases matching TRBD2. This CDR3 has 16 amino acids. The V gene end was trimmed by 0 bases and the J gene end by 9 bases; junction bases not matched to a gene: 10. CDR1 and CDR2 from the germline V gene are LNHNV and YYDKDF (reference sequence). CDR3 nucleotides: TGTGCCACCAGCAGAGATCCCTATAGCGGGAAGAGTGAGCAGTTCTTC. Its translation: CATSRDPYSGKSEQFF.

This clonotype was recorded at least ten times. CDR3 nucleotide sequence: TGTGCCATCAGTGATCAACATGCCTCTCAGACCCAGTACTTC. It yields the protein CAISDQHASQTQYF. The rearrangement uses TRBV10-3 and TRBJ2-5; no clear D gene. Germline CDR1 and CDR2: ENHRY and SYGVKD. The CDR3 is 14 residues long. Trimming left V 3 bases short and J 6 bases short, with 14 bases between.

This clonotype was found a few times. V usage is TRBV20-1 and J usage is TRBJ2-2; no clear D gene. The CDR3 contains 17 residues. CDR1 is DFQATT and CDR2 is SNEGSKA in the germline V gene (reference sequence). The germline V and J ends were trimmed by 6 bases and 6 bases, with 26 bases remaining between them. The CDR3 sequence is CSADSRYTPVEPGELFF. CDR3 nucleotide sequence: TGCAGTGCCGATTCCCGGTACACCCCCGTGGAGCCCGGGGAGCTGTTTTTT.

The V and J genes are TRBV20-1 and TRBJ2-1; 13 bases align to TRBD2. Germline V gene lookup returns CDR1 DFQATT and CDR2 SNEGSKA (reference sequence). The ends lost 6 bases at V and 6 bases at J; junction bases unmatched: 5. This CDR3 has 14 residues. CDR3 coding DNA: TGCAGTGCCCGGACTAGCGGGGGCTTCAATGAGCAGTTCTTC. Translating it yields CSARTSGGFNEQFF.

Many counts were recorded for this clonotype. The chain has TRBV20-1 and TRBJ2-7; possible D gene TRBD1, 5 bases. There are 15 residues in the CDR3. Germline-derived CDR1 and CDR2 are DFQATT and SNEGSKA (reference sequence). With 0 bases removed from V and 3 bases from J, the gap between germline ends came to 15 bases. The CDR3 reads CSARDFRDTFYEQYF. In DNA, the CDR3 is TGCAGTGCTAGAGATTTCAGGGATACTTTCTACGAGCAGTACTTC.

This chain connects TRBV12-3 or TRBV12-4 to TRBJ1-2; no firm D call. V lost 7 bases to trimming and J lost 8 bases, with 14 bases between them. The CDR3 contains 12 residues. In nucleotides, the CDR3 is TGTGCCAGCACCTCGCGGGAGGGAGGCTACACCTTC. Residues: CASTSREGGYTF.

At least ten counts were recorded for this clonotype. This chain uses TRBV5-1 with TRBJ1-1; TRBD1 matches 7 bases. CDR1 is SGHRS and CDR2 is YFSETQ in the germline V gene. The ends lost 0 bases at V and 5 bases at J; junction bases unmatched: 7. The CDR3 length is 15 residues. The CDR3 bases are TGCGCCAGCAGCTTGGCCTCCCAGGGGGGGACTGAAGCTTTCTTT. Its translation: CASSLASQGGTEAFF.

This clonotype was seen only once. A much larger clone differs from this one at a single base, so this may be a read error. The rearrangement joins TRBV12-3 or TRBV12-4 to TRBJ1-1; D is unresolved. Trimming took off 8 bases at V and 3 bases at J, with 19 bases between the two ends. The CDR3 length is 15 residues. The chain's CDR3 is CASCTRTGKDTEAFF. CDR3 bases: TGTGCCAGCTGTACGCGGACGGGTAAAGACACTGAAGCTTTCTTT.

This clonotype was detected a few times. V usage is TRBV11-2 and J usage is TRBJ2-7; 7 bases are a match to TRBD2. This CDR3 has 15 amino acids. V was clipped by 0 bases and J by 2 bases; unmatched bases: 4. Germline CDR1 is SGHAT and CDR2 is FQNNGV. CDR3 in amino acids: CASSLDWGRAYEQYF. CDR3 DNA: TGTGCCAGCAGCTTAGATTGGGGGAGGGCCTACGAGCAGTACTTC.

J is TRBJ1-2 and V is TRBV6-1, with D possibly matching TRBD1 (5 bases). The V gene lost 3 bases and the J gene lost 5 bases, with 16 bases spanning the gap. Per germline, CDR1 MNHNS and CDR2 SASEGT. The CDR3 length is 15 residues. In DNA form, the CDR3 reads TGTGCCAGCAGTGACGGGGCAGGCGATCTATATGGCTACACCTTC. Its protein product is CASSDGAGDLYGYTF.

This clonotype was observed a few times. V is TRBV7-8 and J is TRBJ2-3; 11 bases are shared with TRBD1. The CDR3 is 17 amino acids. In germline, CDR1 is SGHVS, CDR2 FQNEAQ. V lost 1 base, J lost 0 bases, and 3 bases stayed unmatched. This CDR3 is CASSLGTGGLSTDTQYF. CDR3 bases: TGTGCCAGCAGCTTAGGGACAGGGGGCTTGAGCACAGATACGCAGTATTTT.

The rearrangement joins TRBV28 to TRBJ1-4; 8 bases map to TRBD1. The CDR3 loop spans 13 amino acids. J lost 5 bases, V lost 8 bases, and 4 bases had no gene match. Germline CDR1 and CDR2: MDHEN and SYDVKM. CDR3 residues: CASWTGLNEKLFF. DNA for the CDR3: TGTGCCAGCTGGACAGGGTTAAATGAAAAACTGTTTTTT. The whole variable domain, remainder taken from reference TRBV28 and TRBJ1-4, is DVKVTQSSRYLVKRTGEKVFLECVQDMDHENMFWYRQDPGLGLRLIYFSYDVKMKEKGDIPEGYSVSREKKERFSLILESASTNQTSMYLCASWTGLNEKLFFGSGTQLSVL.

The chain recombines TRBV5-1 with TRBJ2-3, with 9 bases aligning to TRBD2. The CDR3 is made up of 14 amino acids. After removal of 0 bases from V and 5 bases from J, the junction contained 1 base not matched to a gene. CDR1 and CDR2 from the germline V gene are SGHRS and YFSETQ. The CDR3, as DNA: TGCGCCAGCAGCTTGGCACTAGCGGGAGATACGCAGTATTTT. This translates into CASSLALAGDTQYF.

Note on this clonotype: This may be a read error, as it is one base from a much larger clone. The chain is built from TRBV20-1 and TRBJ2-5, with a weak D call TRBD2 (5 bases). Germline loops: CDR1 DFQATT, CDR2 SNEGSKA (reference sequence). The V gene lost 2 bases and the J gene lost 5 bases, with 18 bases spanning the gap. The CDR3 totals 15 residues. CDR3 bases: TGCAGTGCTAGATCGGCTAGCAGCCTATGGGAGACCCAGTACTTC. It encodes CSARSASSLWETQYF.

This chain uses TRBV30 with TRBJ1-1, with D possibly being TRBD1 (5 bases). V gave up 1 base and J gave up 0 bases, with 12 bases separating them. CDR1 and CDR2 from the germline V gene are GTSNPN and SVGIG (reference sequence). The CDR3 loop spans 15 amino acids. CDR3 in amino acids: CAWSALGGVNTEAFF. CDR3 coding DNA: TGTGCCTGGAGTGCCCTGGGAGGGGTGAACACTGAAGCTTTCTTT.

This clonotype was counted ten times or more. The rearrangement links TRBV6-5 to TRBJ2-3; D remains ambiguous. Per germline, CDR1 MNHEY and CDR2 SVGAGI. The CDR3 has 12 amino acids. The V gene lost 5 bases and the J gene lost 4 bases, with 7 bases spanning the gap. The DNA of the CDR3 is TGTGCCAGCAGTCAGCAGGCAGATACGCAGTATTTT. Protein product: CASSQQADTQYF.

In this sample, this clonotype turned up many times. The chain couples TRBV7-2 to TRBJ2-5; maybe TRBD2 (7 bases). This CDR3 spans 14 amino acids. The V end was cut by 4 bases, the J end by 3 bases, with 12 bases between. Germline CDR1 is SGHTA and CDR2 is FQGNSA. The CDR3 sequence: CASSSAGAEETQYF. The DNA for the CDR3 is TGTGCCAGCAGCTCCGCGGGGGCAGAAGAGACCCAGTACTTC.

For the CDR3, the DNA is TGCGCCAGCAGCCCGACCGGGACAGGAGCTCAAGAGACCCAGTACTTC. As protein: CASSPTGTGAQETQYF. The chain joins TRBV5-1 to TRBJ2-5, with 8 positions matching TRBD1. The CDR3 runs to 16 residues. The V gene's germline CDR1 is SGHRS and CDR2 YFSETQ. After removal of 4 bases from V and 2 bases from J, the junction contained 10 bases not matched to a gene. Filled out from reference TRBV5-1 and TRBJ2-5, the complete variable domain reads KAGVTQTPRYLIKTRGQQVTLSCSPISGHRSVSWYQQTPGQGLQFLFEYFSETQRNKGNFPGRFSGRQFSNSRSEMNVSTLELGDSALYLCASSPTGTGAQETQYFGPGTRLLVL.

This clonotype was recorded at least ten times. V usage is TRBV20-1 and J usage is TRBJ2-3, with 8 bases identical to TRBD2. In germline, CDR1 is DFQATT, CDR2 SNEGSKA (reference sequence). This CDR3 comprises 17 residues. With 5 bases clipped from V and 0 bases from J, the junction kept 13 bases outside the gene matches. CDR3 DNA: TGCAGTGCTCTTGCCACGTTAGCGGGGCCTAGCACAGATACGCAGTATTTT. Its translation: CSALATLAGPSTDTQYF.

In its sample, this clonotype was seen a few times. This chain links TRBV12-3 or TRBV12-4 with TRBJ2-5, with no clear D. The CDR3 covers 13 residues. Trimming took off 7 bases at V and 1 base at J, with 10 bases between the two ends. The CDR3 region has the DNA TGTGCCAGCACCCCCGACCGCCAAGAGACCCAGTACTTC. Its translation: CASTPDRQETQYF.

This clonotype was seen a few times. The chain uses TRBV14 and TRBJ2-2; TRBD1 aligns across 9 bases. V was pared by 3 bases and J by 4 bases, with 6 bases of the junction left unmatched. The CDR3 is 16 amino acids. Germline assignment: CDR1 SGHDN and CDR2 FVKESK. CDR3 sequence: CASSHSGTGLTGELFF. CDR3 DNA sequence: TGTGCCAGCAGCCATTCCGGGACAGGGCTCACCGGGGAGCTGTTTTTT.

This clonotype was picked up a small number of times. J is TRBJ2-1 and V is TRBV15; possible D gene TRBD2, 7 bases. The CDR3 totals 13 residues. Trimming pared 5 bases from V and 8 bases from J, leaving 13 bases between. Germline V lookup: CDR1 LNHNV, CDR2 YYDKDF (reference sequence). The CDR3 nucleotides read TGTGCCACCAGCCGAGGGGGGGTTTATGAGCAGTTCTTC. Residues: CATSRGGVYEQFF.

This clonotype occurred a few times. The V call is TRBV14, the J call TRBJ2-3; no firm D call. Germline assignment: CDR1 SGHDN and CDR2 FVKESK. The CDR3 length is 11 residues. Trimming took 5 bases from V and 7 from J, leaving 7 bases between them. Here the CDR3 reads CASSDAYTQYF. The DNA of the CDR3 is TGTGCCAGCAGCGACGCTTATACGCAGTATTTT.

The CDR3 here is CASSSRQTREFF. The DNA for the CDR3 is TGTGCCAGCAGTTCCAGACAGACGAGGGAGTTCTTC. The chain employs TRBV28 and TRBJ2-1, with D possibly called TRBD1 or TRBD2 (5 bases each). This CDR3 has 12 amino acids. The germline V gene encodes CDR1 MDHEN and CDR2 SYDVKM. Trimming took 4 bases from V and 14 from J, leaving 15 bases between them.

This sequence joins TRBV12-3 or TRBV12-4 and TRBJ2-5; 7 bases line up with TRBD2. The CDR3 has 15 residues. Trimming removed 6 bases from V and 6 bases from J; junction bases left unmatched: 13. For the CDR3, the DNA is TGTGCCAGCAGGTCCCCGCGGGAGACTGTGAAGACCCAGTACTTC. This gives the protein CASRSPRETVKTQYF.

This clonotype was picked up a small number of times. DNA for the CDR3: TGTGCCAGCGGCCTCTCCTCTGGGGCCAACGTCCTGACTTTC. Amino acids: CASGLSSGANVLTF. This rearrangement joins TRBV7-3 to TRBJ2-6, with D unresolved. The germline V gene encodes CDR1 SGHTA and CDR2 FQGTGA. V lost 8 bases, J lost 0 bases, and 8 bases lay in between. CDR3 size: 14 residues.

This clonotype occurred many times. The chain couples TRBV6-5 to TRBJ2-3, with 12 bases aligning to TRBD2. Per germline, CDR1 MNHEY and CDR2 SVGAGI. This CDR3 region has 17 residues. The junction had 6 bases not matched to a gene; V was cut back by 4 bases and J by 1 base. Written as DNA, the CDR3 is TGTGCCAGCAGTTCAGGACTAGCGGGGTGGGGCACAGATACGCAGTATTTT. This encodes CASSSGLAGWGTDTQYF.

In its sample, this clonotype was seen a few times. The chain links TRBV30 to TRBJ2-1, with 7 bases aligning to TRBD2. The V segment lost 4 bases and the J segment 7 bases; nucleotides outside the gene matches: 7. Germline values: CDR1 GTSNPN, CDR2 SVGIG (reference sequence). CDR3 length: 13 residues. CDR3 in amino acids: CAWNGGGRNEQFF. The DNA of the CDR3 is TGTGCCTGGAACGGCGGGGGAAGGAATGAGCAGTTCTTC.

Points on this clonotype: A much larger clonotype is one base distant, so this may be a read error. The chain couples TRBV6-1 to TRBJ1-6; D remains ambiguous. Germline values: CDR1 MNHNS, CDR2 SASEGT. Between the trimmed V and J ends, which lost 8 bases and 0 bases, there was a span of 8 bases. The CDR3 is 14 amino acids. The DNA of the CDR3 is TGTGCCAGCTGGCAGTTCTCCTATAATTCACCCCTCCACTTT. It encodes CASWQFSYNSPLHF.

This clonotype was detected a few times. The J gene is TRBJ1-1, the V gene TRBV15; 8 bases map to TRBD1. Germline trimming cut 2 bases from V and 11 bases from J; bases unmatched to any gene: 7. This CDR3 region has 13 residues. CDR1 is LNHNV and CDR2 is YYDKDF in the germline V gene (reference sequence). CDR3 nucleotides: TGTGCCACCAGCAGATTAGGTACAGGGGGGGCTTTCTTT. This translates into CATSRLGTGGAFF.

The chain has TRBV28 and TRBJ1-2; D is unresolved. The germline V and J ends were trimmed by 6 bases and 4 bases, with 12 bases remaining between them. There are 13 residues in the CDR3. Germline V lookup: CDR1 MDHEN, CDR2 SYDVKM. CDR3 loop: CASSGRFGYGYTF. In DNA, the CDR3 is TGTGCCAGCAGCGGACGGTTTGGCTATGGCTACACCTTC.

This clonotype was observed a handful of times. The J gene is TRBJ2-5, the V gene TRBV6-2 or TRBV6-3, with 8 bases matching TRBD2. CDR3 length equals 17 residues. V trimming: 2 bases; J trimming: 5 bases; junction bases outside the gene matches: 13. Germline-derived CDR1 and CDR2 are MNHEY and SVGEGT. The CDR3 is CASSYGRISGIMETQYF. In DNA form, the CDR3 reads TGTGCCAGCAGTTACGGTCGGATTAGCGGGATTATGGAGACCCAGTACTTC.